This T cell receptor (beta chain) comes out of a study of regulatory T cells in long-lasting Graves disease. The CDR3 is 14 amino acids. The germline gives CDR1 MGHDK, CDR2 SYGVNS. With V trimmed by 4 bases and J by 11 bases, 10 bases remained unmatched. Overall study findings and caveats: Patients whose Graves' disease persisted exhibited lower TCR diversity than those newly diagnosed.

Specified time point: newly diagnosed GD, antithyroid drugs for less than 3 months. TCR sequences were obtained from RNA taken from PBMCs. A volume of around 8.7 milliliters of peripheral blood was collected in EDTA tubes. TCR beta libraries were built with iRepertoire HTBI primers and Arm-PCR of CDR3 regions. TCRdb passed the multiplex PCR reads through MiXCR, listing each CDR3 protein once. The repertoire holds about 220,000 distinct CDR3 sequences, with approximately 19% as singletons. Ten or more counts support this clonotype. Its antigen is currently unknown. These same data were also listed under a study on T cells in Graves' hyperthyroidism and ophthalmopathy. That report notes: Each diagnosis was grounded in clinical symptoms, serum thyroxine and TRAb, thyroid ultrasound, and orbital computed tomography. In the analysis, a 13 V-J model separated ophthalmopathy from stable hyperthyroidism.

This chain joins TRBV25-1 and TRBJ1-4; 7 bases align to TRBD1. The receptor was derived from a woman in her 30s with Graves disease. The sequences come from peripheral blood mononuclear cells (PBMCs), collected at new diagnosis, from a patient treated with antithyroid drugs. CDR3 residues: CASSGQGQVGKLFF. The CDR3 DNA reads as TGTGCCAGCAGTGGACAGGGTCAGGTCGGGAAACTGTTTTTT.